Below are 15 T cell receptor beta chains sequenced from a single sample in a study of CD8 T cells in ankylosing spondylitis. TCRdb independently ran MiXCR on the 5' RACE reads; one entry per CDR3 protein. The table records 450,000 to 550,000 distinct CDR3 sequences, about 5.2% of them present only once. Whole-study findings and limits: Seven to nine highly homologous variants made up a TCR beta motif, and this motif appeared characteristic of ankylosing spondylitis blood.

These receptors are not linked to any known antigen. The sample was blood, either unsorted or a sorted T cell fraction (not recorded which). Receptors originate from a male donor with ankylosing spondylitis.

This clonotype was counted only a few times. The gene calls are TRBV2 and TRBJ2-5; D unclear. CDR1 is SNHLY and CDR2 is FYNNEI in the germline V gene. This CDR3 region has 13 residues. The V and J ends lost 11 bases and 5 bases respectively, with 18 bases between them. Here the CDR3 reads CASSGRVRETQYF. CDR3 DNA: TGTGCCTCCTCAGGAAGGGTTCGGGAGACCCAGTACTTC.

This clonotype was counted ten times or more. J is TRBJ2-5 and V is TRBV14; D is ambiguous. Germline V gene lookup returns CDR1 SGHDN and CDR2 FVKESK. The CDR3 loop spans 12 amino acids. Trimming stripped 4 bases from V and 5 bases from J, with 8 bases between. CDR3 DNA: TGTGCCAGCAGCCGAACCACGGAGACCCAGTACTTC. Translation: CASSRTTETQYF.

This clonotype came up many times. V gene TRBV29-1 combines with J gene TRBJ1-5; maybe TRBD1 (5 bases). V lost 4 bases to trimming and J lost 2 bases, with 12 bases between them. Germline V gene data show CDR1 as SQVTM and CDR2 as ANQGSEA. This CDR3 has 14 residues. CDR3 nucleotide sequence: TGCAGCGTTGCCTCGGGGGATGGCAATCAGCCCCAGCATTTT. Protein: CSVASGDGNQPQHF.

In this sample, this clonotype turned up a few times. CDR3 sequence (DNA): TGTGCCAGCAGTGCCCCGTGGACACGTTCTTCTACGAGCAGTTACTTC. It specifies CASSAPWTRSSTSSYF. The rearrangement uses TRBV6-1 and TRBJ2-7, with TRBD1 as a possible D gene (5 bases). Germline loops: CDR1 MNHNS, CDR2 SASEGT. CDR3 length: 16 residues. V lost 4 bases and J lost 13, with 29 bases in between.

This clonotype was observed many times. This chain connects TRBV5-5 to TRBJ1-1; possibly TRBD1 for D (5 bases). V shed 9 bases and J shed 0 bases, with 9 bases lying between them. From germline, CDR1 is SGHKS and CDR2 YYEKEE (reference sequence). The CDR3 runs to 12 residues. Here the CDR3 reads CATGQVNTEAFF. In DNA form, the CDR3 reads TGTGCCACGGGGCAGGTGAACACTGAAGCTTTCTTT.

This clonotype has only a few counts. The chain recombines TRBV20-1 with TRBJ2-3; tentative D call: TRBD1 (5 bases). This CDR3 is built from 16 residues. Germline V gene sequence: CDR1 DFQATT, CDR2 SNEGSKA (reference sequence). Trimming pared 0 bases from V and 2 bases from J, leaving 15 bases between. DNA for the CDR3: TGCAGTGCTAGAGATCGTTTCAGGGATCACACAGATACGCAGTATTTT. This sequence encodes CSARDRFRDHTDTQYF.

This clonotype was observed at least ten times. V gene TRBV4-3 combines with J gene TRBJ2-7; D possibly uses TRBD1 or TRBD2 (5 bases each). The CDR3 runs 15 residues. CDR1 and CDR2 from the germline V gene are LGHNA and YSLEER. The ends were cut back, 0 bases at V and 4 bases at J, with 13 bases in the middle. Here the CDR3 reads CASSQDYPGTYEQYF. CDR3 in DNA: TGCGCCAGCAGCCAAGACTATCCAGGGACGTACGAGCAGTACTTC.

This clonotype was recorded many times. This chain links TRBV9 with TRBJ1-1; D may be TRBD1 (5 bases). This CDR3 is built from 14 residues. The germline V gene has CDR1 SGDLS and CDR2 YYNGEE. Trimming cost V 3 bases and J 6 bases, with 15 bases left between them. The CDR3 sequence: CASSAGGEGAEAFF. In nucleotides, the CDR3 is TGTGCCAGCAGCGCGGGGGGGGAGGGTGCTGAAGCTTTCTTT.

At least ten counts were recorded for this clonotype. The chain is built from TRBV6-2 or TRBV6-3 and TRBJ1-5, with D tentatively TRBD1 (6 bases). The length of the CDR3 is 15 residues. V was trimmed by 5 bases and J by 5 bases, leaving 16 bases between them. CDR1 and CDR2 from the germline V gene are MNHEY and SVGEGT. CDR3 sequence: CASSTTGWDDQPQHF. The CDR3 DNA reads TGTGCCAGCAGTACCACAGGGTGGGACGATCAGCCCCAGCATTTT.

This clonotype appeared many times. The chain links TRBV5-1 to TRBJ1-5; TRBD1 matches 9 bases. The germline V gene has CDR1 SGHRS and CDR2 YFSETQ. Unmatched junction bases numbered 5, after V lost 4 bases and J lost 6 bases. The CDR3 has 14 amino acids. The CDR3: CASSPGQGVQPQHF. DNA of the CDR3: TGCGCCAGCAGCCCGGGACAGGGCGTTCAGCCCCAGCATTTT.

In this sample, this clonotype turned up many times. The gene calls are TRBV6-2 or TRBV6-3 and TRBJ2-7; D is ambiguous. Germline-derived CDR1 and CDR2 are MNHEY and SVGEGT. The CDR3 is made up of 12 amino acids. V was cut by 6 bases and J by 6 bases, with 12 bases left in between. The CDR3 spells CASSRRVREQYF. For the CDR3, the DNA is TGTGCCAGCAGCCGTAGAGTTCGCGAGCAGTACTTC.

The chain combines TRBV6-5 with TRBJ2-5, with D uncertain. The CDR3 is made up of 14 amino acids. The germline CDR1 and CDR2 sequences are MNHEY and SVGAGI. V shed 0 bases and J shed 5 bases, with 10 bases lying between them. In DNA form, the CDR3 reads TGTGCCAGCAGTTACTCTTTCATCCTGGAGACCCAGTACTTC. Amino acid sequence: CASSYSFILETQYF.

This clonotype was seen ten or more times. This chain links TRBV5-1 with TRBJ1-2; TRBD1 matches at 7 bases. Looked up from germline, CDR1 is SGHRS and CDR2 is YFSETQ. The CDR3 runs 14 residues. J lost 4 bases, V lost 3 bases, and 6 bases had no gene match. The CDR3 nucleotides read TGCGCCAGCAGCTCTGGGACAGATTCCTATGGCTACACCTTC. Translation: CASSSGTDSYGYTF.

At least ten counts were recorded for this clonotype. The rearrangement links TRBV6-1 to TRBJ1-2; D not resolved. Looked up from germline, CDR1 is MNHNS and CDR2 is SASEGT. The CDR3 totals 15 residues. The V end was cut by 7 bases, the J end by 2 bases, with 17 bases between. The CDR3 coding sequence is TGTGCCAGCACCTCGATGCGACGGACCAACTATGGCTACACCTTC. It is translated as CASTSMRRTNYGYTF.

This clonotype occurred many times. The chain combines TRBV12-3 or TRBV12-4 with TRBJ1-1, with a weak D call TRBD1 (5 bases). V dropped 3 bases and J dropped 4 bases, with 18 bases sitting between them. This CDR3 is built from 16 residues. CDR3 region: CASSFFPHDQGTEAFF. CDR3 in DNA: TGTGCCAGCAGTTTCTTCCCACACGATCAGGGCACTGAAGCTTTCTTT.